This T cell receptor beta chain was profiled in a study of blood T cell repertoires in COVID-19. Across the study: Samples came from the United States, Italy and Spain, spanning acute and convalescent COVID-19.

The V end lost 9 bases, the J end lost 0 bases, and 11 bases lay between the germline ends. The CDR3 runs to 13 residues. Per germline, CDR1 MRHNA and CDR2 SNTAGT. In the authors' workflow: The authors estimated nucleated cell counts from reference gene primer amplification. Generated by immunoSEQ multiplex PCR, the TCRdb table keeps only in-frame clones and is missing some. V, J and clone size were drawn from that table, and D and trimming were deduced from the DNA. The sample carries 200,000 to 250,000 clones, approximately 83% recorded once. Everyone who took part was 18 to 89 years old, and they came from over 20 US areas. Recovered participants had two consecutive negative NP/OP PCR tests, healthcare professional clearance, or symptom resolution.

V and J are TRBV6-4 and TRBJ1-1; D call uncertain. The receptor was isolated from a woman aged 60-75 years who had recovered from COVID-19. Sequencing input: PBMCs or T cells enriched from blood (not recorded which). The CDR3 region has the DNA TGTGCCAGTAGTAGAGAGTTGAACACTGAAGCTTTCTTT. It translates to CASSRELNTEAFF.